This T cell receptor (beta chain) was observed in a study of T cell repertoires in aging, cancer and after chemotherapy (dated by TCRdb to about 2019). Study-wide context: Donors spanned six age groups from 30 or younger to 70 or older, with at least three individuals per group. In the hematological group, the paired samples taken before and after chemotherapy came from chronic lymphocytic leukemia patients given fludarabine- or bendamustine-based regimens. The complete dataset included approximately 8.8 million TCR reads. To look at immunoaging and at how T cells reconstitute after chemotherapy, the study profiled TCR beta repertoires in peripheral blood from both healthy donors and cancer patients. A cohort of roughly 220 cancer patients (roughly 90 with hematological and roughly 120 with solid cancers) was assembled, and under 100 healthy donors were included as a reference group. Results the study describes overall, beyond this receptor: According to the authors, the repertoire data do not allow conclusions to be drawn about immunological memory after chemotherapy. Declining TCR diversity with age in healthy donors was mainly explained by loss of richness; in cancer patients, loss of evenness also contributed. Compared with age-matched healthy donors, untreated patients with hematological or solid cancers had significantly lower TCR diversity and higher clonality in blood. Lymphoid organ infiltration was present in hematological cancer patients, and this infiltration may itself impair thymic emigration or peripheral T cell expansion. An increase in median generation probability over the chemotherapy interval was observed in both cancer cohorts, suggesting that the repertoire was reconstituted through rebound thymic output.

The germline V gene (reference sequence) supplies CDR1 LNHDA and CDR2 SQIVND. Inclusive of the bounding cysteine and phenylalanine, the CDR3 is 15 residues long. Of all the DNA, just the CDR3 is kept, 45 bases in frame from base 1. Trimmed from V: 1 base; trimmed from J: 2 bases; junction bases lacking a gene match: 2. Using a mixed TRB-A/B primer pool, multiplex touch-down PCR amplified rearranged TRB sequences covering the V, D and J segments. Illumina adapters and sample indices were added to the amplicons in two consecutive PCR reactions performed with Phusion HS II polymerase. After gel purification with the NucleoSpin Gel and PCR Clean-up kit, the amplicons were checked using Qubit and an Agilent 2100 Bioanalyzer. The libraries were sequenced on an Illumina MiSeq with 600-cycle, single-indexed, paired-end runs. In the paper's pipeline: TRB sequences were processed with MiXCR versions 2.12 and 3.0.5. A clone was defined as each unique CDR3 nucleotide sequence, and only productive sequences supported by at least two reads were kept. Shannon diversity, evenness, clonality (one minus evenness), and alpha-parameterized diversity profiles from alpha 0 to 5 were included as repertoire metrics. The IGoR algorithm was used to compute generation probabilities of clones in paired pre- and post-chemotherapy samples. The public reads were run again by TCRdb, first through fastp at Q25 and then through MiXCR, and only productive beta chains were kept. All rows with the same CDR3 protein become a single entry with the most common DNA and genes. TCRdb's processing, not the authors' own work, is the source of the V and J calls. Recorded for this sample are about 1,700 distinct CDR3 sequences; around a quarter of them occurred a single time. Clones ranked in the top ten supply approximately 25% of the sample.

This clonotype is labeled medium-sized (0.01 to 0.1%). Its antigen has not been determined. One base away there is no much larger clone; base qualities are not given. Instead of sorted cells or RNA, genomic DNA extracted from peripheral blood served as the source for amplifying TCR beta rearrangements. The material sequenced was blood. The receptor's source is a human donor with a blood cancer. The chain is made from TRBV19 and TRBJ1-2; 9 central bases correspond to TRBD1. CDR3 protein: CASSIGTGDNYGYTF. The sequenced DNA: TGTGCCAGTAGTATAGGGACAGGGGACAACTATGGCTACACCTTC.